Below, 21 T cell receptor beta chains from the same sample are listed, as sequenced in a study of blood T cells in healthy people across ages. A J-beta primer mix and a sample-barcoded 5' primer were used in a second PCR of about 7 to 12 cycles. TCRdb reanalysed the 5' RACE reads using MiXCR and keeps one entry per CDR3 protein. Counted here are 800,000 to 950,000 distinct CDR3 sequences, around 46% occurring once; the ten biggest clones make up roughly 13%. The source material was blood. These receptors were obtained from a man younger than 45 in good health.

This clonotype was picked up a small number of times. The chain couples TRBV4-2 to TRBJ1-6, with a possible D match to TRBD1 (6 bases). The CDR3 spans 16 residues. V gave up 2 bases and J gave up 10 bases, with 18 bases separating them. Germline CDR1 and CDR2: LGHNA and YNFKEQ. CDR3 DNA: TGTGCCAGCAGCCAACAAGATCTGGACAGACCATCACCCCTCCACTTT. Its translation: CASSQQDLDRPSPLHF.

The CDR3 loop is CASILGGGAHETQYF. CDR3 nucleotide sequence: TGTGCCAGCATCCTAGGCGGGGGGGCACATGAGACCCAGTACTTC. The rearrangement joins TRBV12-3 or TRBV12-4 to TRBJ2-5, with 9 bases aligning to TRBD2. The CDR3 extends over 15 amino acids. The V segment lost 7 bases and the J segment 5 bases; nucleotides outside the gene matches: 11.

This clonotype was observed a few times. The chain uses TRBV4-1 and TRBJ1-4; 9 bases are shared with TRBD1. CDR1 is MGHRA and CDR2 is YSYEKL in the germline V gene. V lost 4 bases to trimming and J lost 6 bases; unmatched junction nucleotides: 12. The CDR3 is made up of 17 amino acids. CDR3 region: CASSPGTGIGLDEKLFF. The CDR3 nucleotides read TGCGCCAGCAGCCCCGGGACAGGGATAGGATTAGATGAAAAACTGTTTTTT.

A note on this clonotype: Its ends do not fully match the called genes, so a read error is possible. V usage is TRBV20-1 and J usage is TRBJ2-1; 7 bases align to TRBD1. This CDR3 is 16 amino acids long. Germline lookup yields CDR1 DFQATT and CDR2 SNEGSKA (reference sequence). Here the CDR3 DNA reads TGCAGCGCTAACACTTTAACAGGGGCCTGGGACAATGAGCAGTTCTTC. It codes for CSANTLTGAWDNEQFF.

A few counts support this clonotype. CDR3 protein: CASSPGRTTDTQYF. DNA for the CDR3: TGCGCCAGCAGCCCGGGACGGACCACAGATACGCAGTATTTT. The genes are TRBV5-1 and TRBJ2-3, with D possibly being TRBD1 or TRBD2 (5 bases each). V dropped 4 bases and J dropped 2 bases, with 11 bases sitting between them. This CDR3 is built from 14 residues. Germline CDR1 and CDR2: SGHRS and YFSETQ. Variable domain in full (rest from reference TRBV5-1 and TRBJ2-3): KAGVTQTPRYLIKTRGQQVTLSCSPISGHRSVSWYQQTPGQGLQFLFEYFSETQRNKGNFPGRFSGRQFSNSRSEMNVSTLELGDSALYLCASSPGRTTDTQYFGPGTRLTVL.

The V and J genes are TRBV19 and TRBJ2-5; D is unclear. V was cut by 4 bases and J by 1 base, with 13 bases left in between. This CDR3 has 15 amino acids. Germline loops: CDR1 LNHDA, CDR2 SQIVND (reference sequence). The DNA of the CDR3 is TGTGCCAGTAGTACGACCCCCGTTGCCCAAGAGACCCAGTACTTC. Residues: CASSTTPVAQETQYF.

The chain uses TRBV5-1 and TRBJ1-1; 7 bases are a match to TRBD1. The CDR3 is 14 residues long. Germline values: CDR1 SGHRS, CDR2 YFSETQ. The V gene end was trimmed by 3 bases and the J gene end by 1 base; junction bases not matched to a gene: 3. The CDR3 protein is CASSWDSPNTEAFF. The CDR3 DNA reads TGCGCCAGCAGCTGGGACAGTCCGAACACTGAAGCTTTCTTT.

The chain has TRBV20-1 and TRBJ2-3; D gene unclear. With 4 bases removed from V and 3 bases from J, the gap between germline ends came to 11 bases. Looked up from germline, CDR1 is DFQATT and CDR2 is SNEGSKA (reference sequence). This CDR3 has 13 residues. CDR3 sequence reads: CSAKGPGTDTQYF. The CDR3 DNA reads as TGCAGTGCTAAGGGCCCTGGGACAGATACGCAGTATTTT.

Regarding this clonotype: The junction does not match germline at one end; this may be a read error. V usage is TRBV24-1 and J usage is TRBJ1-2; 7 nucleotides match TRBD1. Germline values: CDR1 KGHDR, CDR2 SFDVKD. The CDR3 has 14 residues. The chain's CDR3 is CVTSDKGQNYGYTF. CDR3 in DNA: TGTGTCACCAGTGACAAGGGACAGAACTATGGCTACACCTTC.

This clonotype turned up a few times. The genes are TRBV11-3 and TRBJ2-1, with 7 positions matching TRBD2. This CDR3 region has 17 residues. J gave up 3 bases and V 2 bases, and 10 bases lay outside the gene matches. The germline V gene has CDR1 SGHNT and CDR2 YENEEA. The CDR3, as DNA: TGTGCCAGCAGCTTAAGGATGTGGGGCGGGAGCTACAATGAGCAGTTCTTC. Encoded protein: CASSLRMWGGSYNEQFF.

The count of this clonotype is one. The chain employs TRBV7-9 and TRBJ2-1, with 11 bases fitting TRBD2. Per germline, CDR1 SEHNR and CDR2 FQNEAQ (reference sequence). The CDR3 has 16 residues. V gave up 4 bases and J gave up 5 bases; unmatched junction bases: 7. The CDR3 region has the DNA TGTGCCAGCAGCTCCGTAGCGGGAGGGTCCCACAATGAGCAGTTCTTC. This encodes CASSSVAGGSHNEQFF.

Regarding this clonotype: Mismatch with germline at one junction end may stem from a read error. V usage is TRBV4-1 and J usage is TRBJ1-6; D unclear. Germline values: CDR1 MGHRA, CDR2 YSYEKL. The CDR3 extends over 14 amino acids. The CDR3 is CASTQGSPNSPLHF. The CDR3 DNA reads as TGCGCCAGCACCCAAGGGAGTCCAAATTCACCCCTCCACTTT.

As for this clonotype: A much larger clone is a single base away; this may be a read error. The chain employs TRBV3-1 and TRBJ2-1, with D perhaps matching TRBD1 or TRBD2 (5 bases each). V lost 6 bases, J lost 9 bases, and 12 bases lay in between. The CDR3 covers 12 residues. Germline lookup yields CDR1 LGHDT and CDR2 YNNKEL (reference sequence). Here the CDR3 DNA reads TGTGCCAGCAGGTCTATAGGGACTGAGCAGTTCTTC. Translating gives CASRSIGTEQFF.

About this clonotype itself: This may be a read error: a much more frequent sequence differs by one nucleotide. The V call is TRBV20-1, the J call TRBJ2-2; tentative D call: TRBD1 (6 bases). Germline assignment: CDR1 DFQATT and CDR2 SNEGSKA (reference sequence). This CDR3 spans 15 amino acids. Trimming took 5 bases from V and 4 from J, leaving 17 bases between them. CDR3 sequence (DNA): TGCAGTGCTCCGCGACAGGAGGCAAGCACCGGGGAGCTGTTTTTT. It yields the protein CSAPRQEASTGELFF.

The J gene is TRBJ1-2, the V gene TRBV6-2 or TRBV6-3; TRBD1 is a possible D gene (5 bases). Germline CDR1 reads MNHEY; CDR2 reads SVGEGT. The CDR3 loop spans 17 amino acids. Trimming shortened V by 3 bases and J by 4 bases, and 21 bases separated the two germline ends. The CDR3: CASSYFTGARGVYGYTF. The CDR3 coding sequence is TGTGCCAGCAGTTATTTTACAGGAGCCCGCGGGGTCTATGGCTACACCTTC.

CDR3 sequence (DNA): TGCAGTGCCAATAGAGGCGTCTCCAACTACAATGAGCAGTTCTTC. This gives the protein CSANRGVSNYNEQFF. The rearrangement uses TRBV20-1 and TRBJ2-1; D call uncertain. The V and J ends lost 6 bases and 3 bases respectively, with 18 bases between them. CDR3 size: 15 residues. Looked up from germline, CDR1 is DFQATT and CDR2 is SNEGSKA (reference sequence).

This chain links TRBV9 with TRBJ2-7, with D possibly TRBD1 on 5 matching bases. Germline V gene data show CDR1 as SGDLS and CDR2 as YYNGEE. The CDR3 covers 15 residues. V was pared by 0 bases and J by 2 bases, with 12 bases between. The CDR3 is CASSVAGADTYEQYF. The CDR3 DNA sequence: TGTGCCAGCAGCGTAGCTGGGGCCGATACCTACGAGCAGTACTTC.

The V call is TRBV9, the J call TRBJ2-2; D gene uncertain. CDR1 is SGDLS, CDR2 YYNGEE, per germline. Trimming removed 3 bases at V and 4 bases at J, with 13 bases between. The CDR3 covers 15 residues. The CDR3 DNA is TGTGCCAGCAGCGCGCTGGGCGGTAGCACCGGGGAGCTGTTTTTT. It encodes CASSALGGSTGELFF.

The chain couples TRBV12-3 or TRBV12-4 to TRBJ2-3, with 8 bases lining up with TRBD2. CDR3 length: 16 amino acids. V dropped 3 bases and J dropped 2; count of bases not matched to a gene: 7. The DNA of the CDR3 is TGTGCCAGCAGTTTTGCAGCGGGGGAAGTCACAGATACGCAGTATTTT. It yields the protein CASSFAAGEVTDTQYF.

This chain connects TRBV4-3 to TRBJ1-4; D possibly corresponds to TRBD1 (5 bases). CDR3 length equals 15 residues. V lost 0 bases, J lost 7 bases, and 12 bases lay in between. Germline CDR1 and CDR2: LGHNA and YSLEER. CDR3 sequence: CASSQEGQGREKLFF. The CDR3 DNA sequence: TGCGCCAGCAGCCAAGAAGGGCAGGGCCGTGAAAAACTGTTTTTT.

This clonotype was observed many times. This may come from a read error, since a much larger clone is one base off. The CDR3 DNA sequence: TGTGCCAGCAGGGCCGGGACATACTCCTACGAGCAGTACTTC. Its protein product is CASRAGTYSYEQYF. This chain joins TRBV5-6 and TRBJ2-7, with a possible D match to TRBD1 (6 bases). Germline CDR1 SGHDT, CDR2 YYEEEE. This CDR3 is 14 amino acids long. Between the trimmed V and J ends, which lost 5 bases and 0 bases, there was a span of 12 bases.